The text below deals with one T cell receptor (beta chain). Its cognate antigen is unknown. CDR1 is MNHEY, CDR2 SVGAGI, per germline. The germline V and J ends were trimmed by 5 bases and 3 bases, with 14 bases remaining between them. The CDR3 is made up of 14 amino acids. The data stem from a study of cytomegalovirus exposure and HLA in healthy donors. Whole-study results and caveats: Many donors carried some public TCRs, although rarity characterized most TCR sequences. Of the V segments, some could not be distinguished, including TRBV6-2 and TRBV6-3, and were excluded.

13 Jbeta primers and 60 Vbeta primers were used for the PCR. Libraries were prepared by immunoSEQ multiplex PCR; TCRdb keeps only in-frame clonotypes and omits some of them. The top ten hold approximately 2.1% of the sample, which has about 270,000 clones, around 66% seen once. Healthy bone marrow donors made up the donors. This sequence joins TRBV6-5 and TRBJ2-7; the D gene is possibly TRBD1 (5 bases). This receptor was obtained from a female donor in good health and CMV-seronegative. Sequenced material: PBMCs. As DNA, the CDR3 is TGTGCCAGCAGTCCGCAAGAGACAGTCTACGAGCAGTACTTC. Translation gives CASSPQETVYEQYF.